A single sample is the source of the 3 T cell receptor beta chains below, sequenced in a study of beta chain features in type 1 diabetes. Since all of the isolated RNA was reverse transcribed, expressed TCRB transcripts were what got sequenced. Here immunoSEQ multiplex PCR was the method, and the copy in TCRdb shows in-frame clones only, minus some. Of 400,000 to 550,000 clones listed, about 10% are singletons. Sequencing was performed on naive CD4+ T cells from blood. These receptor sequences come from a young woman in good health.

A few counts support this clone. At the DNA level, this CDR3 is encoded by other sequences in the same sample as well. The rearrangement uses TRBV9 and TRBJ1-1, with a tentative D call TRBD1 (5 bases). This CDR3 region has 13 residues. Germline CDR1 is SGDLS and CDR2 is YYNGEE. The V and J ends lost 1 base and 4 bases respectively, with 8 bases between them. The CDR3 nucleotides read TGTGCCAGCAGCGTAACAGGTGGCACTGAAGCTTTCTTT. This encodes CASSVTGGTEAFF. Full variable domain (remainder filled in from reference TRBV9 and TRBJ1-1): DSGVTQTPKHLITATGQRVTLRCSPRSGDLSVYWYQQSLDQGLQFLIQYYNGEERAKGNILERFSAQQFPDLHSELNLSSLELGDSALYFCASSVTGGTEAFFGQGTRLTVV.

The chain joins TRBV15 to TRBJ2-3; D is undetermined. The germline V and J ends were trimmed by 1 base and 4 bases, with 3 bases remaining between them. The CDR3 extends over 12 amino acids. Germline assignment: CDR1 LNHNV and CDR2 YYDKDF (reference sequence). CDR3 sequence reads: CATSRGPDTQYF. CDR3 sequence (DNA): TGTGCCACCAGCAGAGGGCCAGATACGCAGTATTTT.

The gene calls are TRBV6-6 and TRBJ2-7; the D gene is possibly TRBD1 (6 bases). CDR1 is MNHNY, CDR2 SVGAGI, per germline (reference sequence). The V and J ends lost 4 bases and 4 bases respectively, with 14 bases between them. This CDR3 is built from 14 residues. The CDR3 region is CASSFGTSRYEQYV. The CDR3 coding sequence is TGTGCCAGCAGTTTCGGGACAAGTCGGTACGAGCAGTACGTC.